Presented here are 7 T cell receptor beta chains from one specimen sequenced in a study of cytomegalovirus exposure and HLA in healthy donors. PCR used 60 Vbeta primers and 13 Jbeta primers. Generated by immunoSEQ multiplex PCR, the TCRdb table keeps only in-frame clones and is missing some. Of 200,000 to 250,000 clones listed, approximately 85% are singletons. Sequenced sample: PBMCs. The origin of the receptors is a woman aged 40 to 50 in good health and CMV-seronegative.

CDR3 bases: TGTGCCAGCTCACTAACCGGGACAGAATACAATGAGCAGTTCTTC. Its protein product is CASSLTGTEYNEQFF. The rearrangement links TRBV18 to TRBJ2-1, with TRBD1 matching 7 bases. Germline-derived CDR1 and CDR2 are KGHSH and LQKENI. The V segment lost 4 bases and the J segment 4 bases; nucleotides outside the gene matches: 7. The CDR3 is made up of 15 amino acids.

The CDR3 reads CSVRQGETQYF. The CDR3 coding sequence is TGCAGCGTCCGACAGGGAGAGACCCAGTACTTC. The V call is TRBV29-1, the J call TRBJ2-5, with 7 nucleotides matching TRBD1. CDR1 and CDR2 from the germline V gene are SQVTM and ANQGSEA. After removal of 6 bases from V and 4 bases from J, the junction contained 2 bases not matched to a gene. The CDR3 runs to 11 residues.

This clone showed up just a few times. The chain combines TRBV7-2 with TRBJ2-7; 10 positions match TRBD1. This CDR3 spans 14 amino acids. The trim removed 5 bases at V and 3 bases at J, leaving 4 bases unmatched. Germline V gives CDR1 SGHTA, CDR2 FQGNSA. DNA of the CDR3: TGTGCCAGCAGCGCCGGGACAGGGGACTACGAGCAGTACTTC. Amino acid sequence: CASSAGTGDYEQYF.

This chain's CDR3 is CASSLRSGQVANQPQHF. Here the CDR3 DNA reads TGTGCCAGCAGCTTAAGATCCGGACAGGTGGCCAATCAGCCCCAGCATTTT. The chain employs TRBV27 and TRBJ1-5; 7 nucleotides match TRBD1. From germline, CDR1 is MNHEY and CDR2 SMNVEV (reference sequence). J was trimmed by 3 bases and V by 6 bases; bases with no gene match: 14. The CDR3 has 17 residues.

Note on this clone: At one end, the junction sequence differs from germline, possibly due to a read error. The sample has other DNA sequences that encode this CDR3 too. The rearrangement uses TRBV27 and TRBJ2-7; D might be TRBD1 (5 bases). The CDR3 is 11 amino acids. The germline gives CDR1 MNHEY, CDR2 SMNVEV (reference sequence). The CDR3 nucleotides read TGTGCCAGCAGTGATGGACGGAGCAGGGACTTC. It is translated as CASSDGRSRDF.

The chain couples TRBV18 to TRBJ2-3; weak D call: TRBD1 (6 bases). Per germline, CDR1 KGHSH and CDR2 LQKENI. This CDR3 has 14 residues. Between the trimmed V and J ends, which lost 3 bases and 3 bases, there was a span of 10 bases. The CDR3 DNA sequence: TGTGCCAGCTCACCCAATAGGGGGACAGATACGCAGTATTTT. As protein: CASSPNRGTDTQYF. Complete variable domain (other parts from reference TRBV18 and TRBJ2-3): NAGVMQNPRHLVRRRGQEARLRCSPMKGHSHVYWYRQLPEEGLKFMVYLQKENIIDESGMPKERFSAEFPKEGPSILRIQQVVRGDSAAYFCASSPNRGTDTQYFGPGTRLTVL.

This clone was counted between two and nine times. This chain links TRBV9 with TRBJ2-2; 9 positions agree with TRBD2. V shed 0 bases and J 6 bases; nucleotides not matched to a gene: 3. This CDR3 has 15 amino acids. Germline loops: CDR1 SGDLS, CDR2 YYNGEE. The CDR3 coding sequence is TGTGCCAGCAGCGTAGTTGGCGGGAGGGCCGGGGAGCTGTTTTTT. Encoded protein: CASSVVGGRAGELFF.